This T cell receptor (beta chain) was sequenced during a study of T cell changes during pregnancy in multiple sclerosis. CDR1 is SNHLY and CDR2 is FYNNEI in the germline V gene. V dropped 6 bases and J dropped 5 bases, with 17 bases sitting between them. There are 15 residues in the CDR3. Generated by immunoSEQ multiplex PCR, the TCRdb table keeps only in-frame clones and is missing some. The sample has about 68,000 clones; 90% are singletons. The sequence was collected from a female donor with multiple sclerosis, enrolled in a pregnancy study. The gene calls are TRBV2 and TRBJ2-1, with D possibly TRBD2 on 5 matching bases. Sequenced here: peripheral blood, sampled in the third trimester of pregnancy. This CDR3 is CASSVSQAGDNEQFF. In nucleotides, the CDR3 is TGTGCCAGCAGCGTCAGCCAGGCGGGCGACAATGAGCAGTTCTTC.